These 24 T cell receptor beta chains share one sample of origin, sequenced in a study of T cell repertoires in cytomegalovirus infection. MiXCR, applied by TCRdb to the reads, yields one record per CDR3 protein. The table shows a few hundred thousand distinct CDR3 sequences, with roughly 15% occurring only once. The sequenced material came from PBMCs. These receptors all come from a human donor in good health (CMV status not recorded). Some clones in this sample may be carry-over from other donors' samples.

This clonotype was seen once. V and J are TRBV19 and TRBJ1-3; D remains unclear. The V gene lost 7 bases and the J gene lost 2 bases, with 15 bases spanning the gap. The germline CDR1 and CDR2 sequences are LNHDA and SQIVND (reference sequence). The CDR3 covers 15 residues. The CDR3 spells CASMWGQEAGNTIYF. DNA of the CDR3: TGTGCCAGTATGTGGGGTCAAGAGGCTGGAAACACCATATATTTT.

This clonotype was seen a few times. The V gene is TRBV28, the J gene TRBJ1-2; D remains ambiguous. V gave up 3 bases and J gave up 0 bases, with 17 bases separating them. The germline V gene encodes CDR1 MDHEN and CDR2 SYDVKM. There are 17 residues in the CDR3. The CDR3 nucleotides read TGTGCCAGCAGTTTTTTCGTCTTCGGTACAGCTAACTATGGCTACACCTTC. As protein: CASSFFVFGTANYGYTF.

This sequence joins TRBV5-1 and TRBJ1-2, with 11 nucleotides matching TRBD1. CDR1 and CDR2 (germline): SGHRS, YFSETQ. The CDR3 is 16 amino acids. Unmatched junction bases numbered 8, after V lost 0 bases and J lost 7 bases. The CDR3 DNA sequence: TGCGCCAGCAGCTTGGTCCCGGACAGGGGGCGACTTGGCTACACCTTC. Encoded protein: CASSLVPDRGRLGYTF.

CDR3 in amino acids: CSARVEGPASGNTIYF. CDR3 DNA sequence: TGCAGTGCTAGGGTGGAGGGCCCAGCCTCTGGAAACACCATATATTTT. J is TRBJ1-3 and V is TRBV20-1; D is undetermined. The CDR3 contains 16 residues. Germline CDR1 and CDR2: DFQATT and SNEGSKA (reference sequence). The V end was cut by 3 bases, the J end by 0 bases, with 15 bases between.

This clonotype was found a few times. The V and J genes are TRBV4-1 and TRBJ2-5; perhaps TRBD2 as D (6 bases). Germline V lookup: CDR1 MGHRA, CDR2 YSYEKL. CDR3 size: 15 residues. V was trimmed by 4 bases and J by 5 bases, leaving 17 bases between them. The CDR3 loop reads CASSPQRSGRETQYF. The CDR3 DNA is TGCGCCAGCAGCCCCCAGAGGAGCGGGCGGGAGACCCAGTACTTC.

Comments on this clonotype: A much larger clone lies one base from this, so it may be a read error. The chain employs TRBV7-2 and TRBJ1-2; tentative D call: TRBD1 (5 bases). The CDR3 extends over 13 amino acids. CDR1 and CDR2 from the germline V gene are SGHTA and FQGNSA. The CDR3: CDSSLTDGGGYTF. CDR3 in DNA: TGTGACAGCAGCCTAACAGACGGGGGTGGCTACACCTTC.

This clonotype was seen ten or more times. This chain connects TRBV4-1 to TRBJ1-4, with a tentative D call TRBD1 (6 bases). This CDR3 comprises 14 residues. The V end was cut by 3 bases, the J end by 5 bases, with 10 bases between. CDR1 and CDR2 (germline): MGHRA, YSYEKL. The DNA of the CDR3 is TGCGCCAGCAGCCAGACAGGTTTAAATGAAAAACTGTTTTTT. It specifies CASSQTGLNEKLFF.

This chain links TRBV2 with TRBJ2-7; the D gene could be TRBD1 or TRBD2 (5 bases each). CDR1 and CDR2 from the germline V gene are SNHLY and FYNNEI. The CDR3 runs 14 residues. Trimming took 1 base from V and 5 from J, leaving 12 bases between them. The CDR3 sequence is CASSEVEGLDEQYF. Written as DNA, the CDR3 is TGTGCCAGCAGTGAAGTTGAGGGGCTGGACGAGCAGTACTTC.

This clonotype was picked up a small number of times. The genes are TRBV7-2 and TRBJ1-1; tentatively, D is TRBD1 (6 bases). Germline V lookup: CDR1 SGHTA, CDR2 FQGNSA. The V gene lost 1 base and the J gene lost 5 bases, with 11 bases spanning the gap. This CDR3 region has 14 residues. CDR3: CASSLGPQGTEAFF. The CDR3 DNA reads TGTGCCAGCAGCTTAGGTCCCCAGGGGACTGAAGCTTTCTTT.

This chain connects TRBV28 to TRBJ2-1, with a weak D call TRBD1 (5 bases). Germline loops: CDR1 MDHEN, CDR2 SYDVKM. Trimming shortened V by 5 bases and J by 7 bases, and 21 bases separated the two germline ends. This CDR3 contains 16 residues. The CDR3 DNA follows: TGTGCCAGCAGTAAAGGACAACAGATGGTCGGGAATGAGCAGTTCTTC. It translates to CASSKGQQMVGNEQFF.

In its sample, this clonotype was seen a few times. The chain employs TRBV6-6 and TRBJ2-1; D is unresolved. The V gene lost 2 bases and the J gene lost 9 bases, with 14 bases spanning the gap. The CDR3 length is 14 residues. Germline values: CDR1 MNHNY, CDR2 SVGAGI (reference sequence). CDR3 sequence reads: CASSYRHVPGEQFF. CDR3 sequence (DNA): TGTGCCAGCAGTTACCGGCACGTCCCGGGTGAGCAGTTCTTC.

This clonotype was counted at least ten times. The V and J genes are TRBV7-2 and TRBJ1-2, with TRBD1 matching over 9 bases. The CDR3 extends over 15 amino acids. J gave up 4 bases and V 4 bases, and 7 bases lay outside the gene matches. CDR1 is SGHTA and CDR2 is FQGNSA in the germline V gene. CDR3 loop: CASSSPDRGGYGYTF. CDR3 nucleotide sequence: TGTGCCAGCAGCTCCCCGGACAGGGGTGGCTATGGCTACACCTTC. Looking up the rest from reference TRBV7-2 and TRBJ1-2 gives the full variable domain: GAGVSQSPSNKVTEKGKDVELRCDPISGHTALYWYRQSLGQGLEFLIYFQGNSAPDKSGLPSDRFSAERTGGSVSTLTIQRTQQEDSAVYLCASSSPDRGGYGYTFGSGTRLTVV.

This clonotype has ten or more counts. This chain links TRBV12-3 or TRBV12-4 with TRBJ2-5; a weak D match, TRBD1 (6 bases). There are 15 residues in the CDR3. Trimming removed 1 base at V and 2 bases at J, with 11 bases between. CDR3 sequence (DNA): TGTGCCAGCAGTTTAGGCAGGGGTAGACAAGAGACCCAGTACTTC. Residues: CASSLGRGRQETQYF.

In its sample, this clonotype was seen a few times. The chain carries TRBV9 and TRBJ2-7, with D perhaps matching TRBD1 or TRBD2 (6 bases each). The length of the CDR3 is 14 residues. The V gene's germline CDR1 is SGDLS and CDR2 YYNGEE. Trimming took off 2 bases at V and 2 bases at J, with 11 bases between the two ends. The CDR3 here is CASSVEGGPYEQYF. Here the CDR3 DNA reads TGTGCCAGCAGCGTGGAGGGGGGCCCCTACGAGCAGTACTTC.

This clonotype appeared many times. The chain links TRBV28 to TRBJ1-5, with TRBD1 matching over 8 bases. CDR3 size: 15 residues. Germline V gene sequence: CDR1 MDHEN, CDR2 SYDVKM. V shed 3 bases and J 6 bases; nucleotides not matched to a gene: 7. The DNA for the CDR3 is TGTGCCAGCAGTTTTGGGGACAGGAGTTTTCAGCCCCAGCATTTT. This translates into CASSFGDRSFQPQHF.

This clonotype has only a few counts. V and J are TRBV28 and TRBJ2-6; D uncertain. CDR1 is MDHEN, CDR2 SYDVKM, per germline. V was pared by 4 bases and J by 2 bases, with 3 bases between. This CDR3 spans 13 amino acids. The CDR3 nucleotides read TGTGCCAGCAGTTATACTGGGGCCAACGTCCTGACTTTC. The encoded protein is CASSYTGANVLTF.

This chain links TRBV20-1 with TRBJ2-3; the D gene is possibly TRBD2 (6 bases). The CDR3 has 15 amino acids. CDR1 is DFQATT, CDR2 SNEGSKA, per germline (reference sequence). Trimming left V 5 bases short and J 4 bases short, with 19 bases between. CDR3 sequence reads: CSAPGTLTDPDTQYF. CDR3 coding DNA: TGCAGTGCTCCCGGGACTCTAACCGATCCAGATACGCAGTATTTT.

This chain uses TRBV2 with TRBJ1-2, with a possible D match to TRBD1 (5 bases). The CDR3 consists of 16 residues. Trimming cost V 0 bases and J 3 bases, with 14 bases left between them. CDR1 is SNHLY, CDR2 FYNNEI, per germline. The CDR3 is CASSEAVRDDDYGYTF. The CDR3 bases are TGTGCCAGCAGTGAAGCGGTGCGGGACGACGACTATGGCTACACCTTC. The full variable domain, rest sourced from reference TRBV2 and TRBJ1-2, is EPEVTQTPSHQVTQMGQEVILRCVPISNHLYFYWYRQILGQKVEFLVSFYNNEISEKSEIFDDQFSVERPDGSNFTLKIRSTKLEDSAMYFCASSEAVRDDDYGYTFGSGTRLTVV.

This clonotype was counted only a few times. The chain links TRBV19 to TRBJ1-4; 7 bases agree with TRBD1. This CDR3 contains 14 residues. Germline V lookup: CDR1 LNHDA, CDR2 SQIVND (reference sequence). Losses at the gene ends were 5 bases for V and 4 bases for J; bases not matched to a gene: 4. This CDR3 reads CASSGTAYNEKLFF. DNA for the CDR3: TGTGCCAGTAGTGGGACAGCGTATAATGAAAAACTGTTTTTT.

The V gene is TRBV20-1, the J gene TRBJ1-1; D uncertain. The V gene's germline CDR1 is DFQATT and CDR2 SNEGSKA (reference sequence). V was cut by 3 bases and J by 4 bases, with 12 bases left in between. This CDR3 region has 13 residues. CDR3 nucleotide sequence: TGCAGTGCTAGCGGAGGGATCGGCACTGAAGCTTTCTTT. Its translation is CSASGGIGTEAFF.

This clonotype was seen only a few times. Here the CDR3 DNA reads TGTGCCAGCAGTCCATACTACGAGTGGTACTTC. Protein product: CASSPYYEWYF. The chain couples TRBV2 to TRBJ2-7; D remains ambiguous. Germline values: CDR1 SNHLY, CDR2 FYNNEI. The CDR3 contains 11 residues. The germline V and J ends were trimmed by 5 bases and 12 bases, with 14 bases remaining between them.

This clonotype was recorded many times. The CDR3 reads CSASGSGIPDTQYF. CDR3 in DNA: TGCAGTGCTAGCGGCTCGGGGATTCCAGATACGCAGTATTTT. The chain carries TRBV20-1 and TRBJ2-3, with TRBD2 as a possible D gene (5 bases). The V end lost 3 bases, the J end lost 4 bases, and 14 bases lay between the germline ends. There are 14 residues in the CDR3. CDR1 is DFQATT, CDR2 SNEGSKA, per germline (reference sequence).

V and J are TRBV11-2 and TRBJ2-7, with TRBD1 as a possible D gene (7 bases). The CDR3 length is 15 residues. Per germline, CDR1 SGHAT and CDR2 FQNNGV. V was clipped by 1 base and J by 5 bases, with 15 bases between them. CDR3 sequence (DNA): TGTGCCAGCAGCTTAGCCCCAGGGGGGAGTAACGAGCAGTACTTC. Encoded protein: CASSLAPGGSNEQYF. The variable domain in full, with the rest retrieved from reference TRBV11-2 and TRBJ2-7, is EAGVAQSPRYKIIEKRQSVAFWCNPISGHATLYWYQQILGQGPKLLIQFQNNGVVDDSQLPKDRFSAERLKGVDSTLKIQPAKLEDSAVYLCASSLAPGGSNEQYFGPGTRLTVT.

The chain is built from TRBV18 and TRBJ1-1, with D uncertain. The germline V gene has CDR1 KGHSH and CDR2 LQKENI. Trimming took 3 bases from V and 4 from J, leaving 6 bases between them. The length of the CDR3 is 12 residues. In DNA, the CDR3 is TGTGCCAGCTCACCTACAGCCACTGAAGCTTTCTTT. Its translation: CASSPTATEAFF.